The sequence of this T cell receptor (beta chain) was determined in a study of blood T cell repertoires in COVID-19. Clones were read by immunoSEQ multiplex PCR, and TCRdb kept only the in-frame ones, dropping some. The sample lists 85,000 to 100,000 clones; about four fifths were seen once. This clone showed up just a few times. This TCR came from an older man with COVID-19, enrolled during active disease. Specimen: peripheral blood.

CDR3 protein: CASSSGTALNTGELFF. CDR3 sequence (DNA): TGTGCCAGCAGCTCCGGGACAGCATTGAACACCGGGGAGCTGTTTTTT. The chain links TRBV7-2 to TRBJ2-2, with 7 bases identical to TRBD1. In germline, CDR1 is SGHTA, CDR2 FQGNSA. Unmatched junction bases numbered 6, after V lost 4 bases and J lost 1 base. The CDR3 runs to 16 residues.